These 20 T cell receptor beta chains share one sample of origin, sequenced in a study of cytomegalovirus exposure and HLA in healthy donors. 60 Vbeta and 13 Jbeta primers were used in PCR. The assay was immunoSEQ multiplex PCR, and TCRdb's table has in-frame clones only and misses some. Of around 61,000 clones in the sample, 55% to 75% are singletons; the top ten hold less than 20%. Input material: PBMCs. The receptors were gathered from a man between 40 and 49 years old in good health and CMV-seropositive.

The J gene is TRBJ1-2, the V gene TRBV7-2; D gene uncertain. Deletions cut 4 bases from V and 7 bases from J, with 16 bases between. The CDR3 has 14 amino acids. CDR1 and CDR2 from the germline V gene are SGHTA and FQGNSA. CDR3 region: CASSSDLLSGGYTF. The DNA of the CDR3 is TGTGCCAGCAGCTCCGACCTCCTCTCGGGTGGCTACACCTTC.

V gene TRBV19 combines with J gene TRBJ1-5, with 11 bases matching TRBD1. This CDR3 has 16 amino acids. Trimming took 7 bases from V and 7 from J; bases not matched to a gene: 12. Germline lookup yields CDR1 LNHDA and CDR2 SQIVND (reference sequence). The CDR3 DNA reads as TGTGCCAGTACTCTTACCGGGACAGGGGGTATCCAGCCCCAGCATTTT. Translated: CASTLTGTGGIQPQHF.

The J gene is TRBJ2-3, the V gene TRBV29-1, with 10 bases identical to TRBD2. The germline CDR1 and CDR2 sequences are SQVTM and ANQGSEA. V shed 6 bases, J shed 4 bases, and the junction held 10 bases outside the gene matches. CDR3 length equals 15 residues. CDR3 DNA sequence: TGCAGCGTCCCCGATAGCGGGAGGTCCGCAGATACGCAGTATTTT. Protein sequence: CSVPDSGRSADTQYF.

V and J are TRBV7-9 and TRBJ2-3; TRBD1 might be the D (6 bases). From germline, CDR1 is SEHNR and CDR2 FQNEAQ (reference sequence). V was trimmed by 5 bases and J by 1 base, leaving 10 bases between them. This CDR3 region has 14 residues. CDR3 amino acids: CASSPRGRTDTQYF. Here the CDR3 DNA reads TGTGCCAGCAGCCCCAGGGGCCGCACAGATACGCAGTATTTT.

This chain connects TRBV18 to TRBJ1-5, with a tentative D call TRBD1 (5 bases). The CDR3 sequence is 15 residues long. Germline CDR1 KGHSH, CDR2 LQKENI. V was cut by 3 bases and J by 3 bases, with 12 bases left in between. CDR3 nucleotides: TGTGCCAGCTCACCTAGGGGAGGGCTCAATCAGCCCCAGCATTTT. Translation gives CASSPRGGLNQPQHF.

V usage is TRBV7-9 and J usage is TRBJ2-5; unclear D gene. CDR1 is SEHNR and CDR2 is FQNEAQ in the germline V gene (reference sequence). This CDR3 is built from 14 residues. V was shortened by 3 bases and J by 2 bases, with 10 bases between the two germline ends. The DNA for the CDR3 is TGTGCCAGCAGCTTTATCCTGCAGCAAGAGACCCAGTACTTC. Translating it yields CASSFILQQETQYF.

This clone has only a few counts. The chain employs TRBV14 and TRBJ2-5; possible D gene TRBD2, 5 bases. This CDR3 is built from 16 residues. Trimming shortened V by 1 base and J by 5 bases, and 17 bases separated the two germline ends. Germline V gene lookup returns CDR1 SGHDN and CDR2 FVKESK. The CDR3 is CASSQGGLGFEETQYF. The CDR3 region has the DNA TGTGCCAGCAGCCAAGGAGGACTTGGTTTTGAGGAGACCCAGTACTTC.

This rearrangement joins TRBV5-1 to TRBJ2-1, with 7 bases fitting TRBD1. There are 14 residues in the CDR3. With V trimmed by 2 bases and J by 6 bases, 5 bases remained unmatched. Germline V gene sequence: CDR1 SGHRS, CDR2 YFSETQ. The CDR3 DNA sequence: TGCGCCAGCAGCTTAAGGACAGGAAGCAATGAGCAGTTCTTC. It yields the protein CASSLRTGSNEQFF.

This chain joins TRBV6-5 and TRBJ1-1; D unresolved. This CDR3 has 14 amino acids. V gave up 7 bases and J gave up 6 bases, with 18 bases separating them. CDR1 and CDR2 from the germline V gene are MNHEY and SVGAGI. Written as DNA, the CDR3 is TGTGCCAGCAAGGAGTTTGGACTTTATTCTGAAGCTTTCTTT. It codes for CASKEFGLYSEAFF.

The genes are TRBV20-1 and TRBJ2-1; TRBD2 matches 10 bases. Germline CDR1 reads DFQATT; CDR2 reads SNEGSKA (reference sequence). This CDR3 region has 11 residues. The CDR3 reads CSWTSGNEQFF. CDR3 DNA: TGCAGCTGGACTAGCGGCAATGAGCAGTTCTTC.

As to this clone: The conserved closing phenylalanine or tryptophan is absent in this CDR3, likely reflecting a read error. It is unclear where the CDR3 begins or ends on the DNA, so no DNA is shown, and the CDR3 is as TCRdb lists it. This rearrangement joins TRBV4-1 to TRBJ2-6; TRBD2, the table's D call, was not compared with the DNA. Germline V gene sequence: CDR1 MGHRA, CDR2 YSYEKL. The CDR3 numbers 9 amino acids, ends counted. The CDR3 sequence: CASSPTFSG.

The chain joins TRBV27 to TRBJ2-5, with D perhaps matching TRBD2 (5 bases). Trimming left V 3 bases short and J 9 bases short, with 14 bases between. The CDR3 consists of 13 residues. Per germline, CDR1 MNHEY and CDR2 SMNVEV (reference sequence). Written as DNA, the CDR3 is TGTGCCAGCAGTTTGGCCGGCCCCGGGGCCCAGTACTTC. It translates to CASSLAGPGAQYF.

The J gene is TRBJ2-7, the V gene TRBV9; 11 positions match TRBD2. V shed 0 bases and J 4 bases; nucleotides not matched to a gene: 9. The CDR3 runs to 17 residues. Germline V gene data show CDR1 as SGDLS and CDR2 as YYNGEE. Here the CDR3 DNA reads TGTGCCAGCAGCGTAGTAGAGACTAGCGGGATTTCTTACGAGCAGTACTTC. This encodes CASSVVETSGISYEQYF.

The V call is TRBV27, the J call TRBJ2-5; 7 nucleotides line up with TRBD2. Matching the DNA end better, TRBJ2-7 makes the J call doubtful. Germline CDR1 is MNHEY and CDR2 is SMNVEV (reference sequence). This CDR3 spans 15 amino acids. CDR3 DNA sequence: TGTGCCAGCAGTTGGAGCGGGGCCCCTACCTACGAGCAGTACTTC. Amino acid sequence: CASSWSGAPTYEQYF.

This clone was detected once. This chain joins TRBV5-1 and TRBJ2-1; 7 bases are shared with TRBD2. The junction had 8 bases not matched to a gene; V was cut back by 0 bases and J by 8 bases. Germline V CDR1 and CDR2: SGHRS, YFSETQ. CDR3 length: 15 amino acids. The CDR3 protein is CASSLGTSIFDEQFF. The CDR3 region has the DNA TGCGCCAGCAGCTTGGGGACTAGTATTTTCGATGAGCAGTTCTTC.

This clone was seen a few times. The chain has TRBV10-3 and TRBJ1-4; TRBD1 agrees at 10 bases. The trim removed 3 bases at V and 7 bases at J, leaving 5 bases unmatched. The CDR3 spans 15 residues. Germline V gives CDR1 ENHRY, CDR2 SYGVKD. This CDR3 reads CAISDTGTGAEKLFF. The CDR3 DNA is TGTGCCATCAGTGATACGGGGACAGGGGCTGAAAAACTGTTTTTT.

This clone was observed a handful of times. The rearrangement joins TRBV18 to TRBJ1-2; D remains unclear. The V end was cut by 3 bases, the J end by 8 bases, with 10 bases between. In germline, CDR1 is KGHSH, CDR2 LQKENI. The length of the CDR3 is 12 residues. This CDR3 is CASSPKTGGYTF. In nucleotides, the CDR3 is TGTGCCAGCTCACCTAAAACGGGGGGCTACACCTTC. Variable domain in full (rest from reference TRBV18 and TRBJ1-2): NAGVMQNPRHLVRRRGQEARLRCSPMKGHSHVYWYRQLPEEGLKFMVYLQKENIIDESGMPKERFSAEFPKEGPSILRIQQVVRGDSAAYFCASSPKTGGYTFGSGTRLTVV.

This clone came up a few times. V usage is TRBV6-6 and J usage is TRBJ2-1; tentative D call: TRBD2 (6 bases). The germline V gene encodes CDR1 MNHNY and CDR2 SVGAGI (reference sequence). V lost 7 bases, J lost 7 bases, and 8 bases lay in between. The CDR3 is made up of 11 amino acids. CDR3: CASIGGNEQFF. The CDR3 DNA reads TGTGCCAGCATTGGGGGGAATGAGCAGTTCTTC.

The V gene is TRBV30, the J gene TRBJ2-5; TRBD1 matches 9 bases. Germline CDR1 is GTSNPN and CDR2 is SVGIG (reference sequence). J was trimmed by 3 bases and V by 5 bases; bases with no gene match: 1. This CDR3 has 12 residues. The CDR3 DNA reads TGTGCCTGGGGGACAGGGAAAGAGACCCAGTACTTC. Encoded protein: CAWGTGKETQYF.

Only one count was recorded for this clone. The V and J genes are TRBV21-1 and TRBJ2-3; whether TRBD2, the table's D call, matches the DNA was not checked. TRBV21-1 is deemed a pseudogene. The CDR3 runs to 20 residues. The CDR3 DNA follows: TGTGCCAGCAGCAAAGAGCGACTAGCGGGAGTACAGAGGAGCACAGATACGCAGTATTTT. Its protein product is CASSKERLAGVQRSTDTQYF.